These T cell receptor beta chains were read from a single sample in a study of blood T cell repertoires in COVID-19. Data came from immunoSEQ multiplex PCR; TCRdb stores just in-frame clones and leaves some out. The data contain hundreds of thousands of clones, around 80% of them singletons. Sequenced sample: PBMCs or T cells enriched from blood (not recorded which). Receptors originate from a woman in her thirties or forties with acute COVID-19. Each CDR3 is given with its conserved first and last residue. Fields, in order: V gene, D gene, clone size, J gene, CDR3 protein, CDR3 DNA. A D gene is named only where the DNA matches it firmly. The size field is filled for only some rows; it gives once, few, many or a size class.

v_gene: TRBV2; d_gene: -; abundance: -; j_gene: TRBJ1-5; CDR3aa: CASSDLGGNSNQPQHF; CDR3nt: TGTGCCAGCAGTGACCTGGGGGGAAATAGCAATCAGCCCCAGCATTTT
v_gene: TRBV7-2; d_gene: -; abundance: -; j_gene: TRBJ1-1; CDR3aa: CASSFDQVNTEAFF; CDR3nt: TGTGCCAGCAGCTTTGATCAGGTGAACACTGAAGCTTTCTTT
v_gene: TRBV27; d_gene: -; abundance: -; j_gene: TRBJ2-6; CDR3aa: CASSFGGQGANVLTF; CDR3nt: TGTGCCAGCAGTTTCGGGGGGCAGGGGGCCAACGTCCTGACTTTC
v_gene: TRBV19; d_gene: -; abundance: -; j_gene: TRBJ2-4; CDR3aa: CASSPNQLAKNIQYF; CDR3nt: TGTGCCAGTAGTCCAAACCAACTAGCCAAAAACATTCAGTACTTC
v_gene: TRBV5-5; d_gene: TRBD2; abundance: few; j_gene: TRBJ2-2; CDR3aa: CASSPGGPTQGELFF; CDR3nt: TGTGCCAGCAGCCCGGGGGGGCCGACCCAAGGGGAGCTGTTTTTT
v_gene: TRBV9; d_gene: TRBD1; abundance: -; j_gene: TRBJ1-2; CDR3aa: CASSPRTGLYGYTF; CDR3nt: TGTGCCAGCAGCCCCCGGACAGGGCTCTATGGCTACACCTTC
v_gene: TRBV28; d_gene: TRBD1; abundance: -; j_gene: TRBJ2-7; CDR3aa: CASSSPGQGPYEQYF; CDR3nt: TGTGCCAGCAGTTCCCCAGGACAGGGTCCCTACGAGCAGTACTTC
v_gene: TRBV29-1; d_gene: -; abundance: -; j_gene: TRBJ2-7; CDR3aa: CSVGIGAKFEQYF; CDR3nt: TGCAGCGTTGGTATAGGGGCCAAATTCGAGCAGTACTTC
v_gene: TRBV11-2; d_gene: -; abundance: -; j_gene: TRBJ2-7; CDR3aa: CASSLDRRDEQYF; CDR3nt: TGTGCCAGCAGCTTAGATCGTAGAGACGAGCAGTACTTC
v_gene: TRBV27; d_gene: TRBD1; abundance: -; j_gene: TRBJ1-5; CDR3aa: CASRTGLYSNQPQHF; CDR3nt: TGTGCCAGCAGGACAGGGCTGTATAGCAATCAGCCCCAGCATTTT
v_gene: TRBV18; d_gene: -; abundance: -; j_gene: TRBJ1-1; CDR3aa: CASSPTGSNTEAFF; CDR3nt: TGTGCCAGCTCACCAACAGGGTCGAACACTGAAGCTTTCTTT
v_gene: TRBV4-2; d_gene: TRBD1; abundance: -; j_gene: TRBJ2-7; CDR3aa: CASSRVSAGQGARDEQYF; CDR3nt: TGTGCCAGCAGCCGCGTGTCGGCGGGACAGGGGGCGAGGGACGAGCAGTACTTC
v_gene: TRBV11-2; d_gene: TRBD1; abundance: -; j_gene: TRBJ1-6; CDR3aa: CASSLHPGQGVSPLHF; CDR3nt: TGTGCCAGCAGCCTTCATCCGGGACAGGGGGTTTCACCCCTCCACTTT
v_gene: TRBV28; d_gene: TRBD1; abundance: medium-sized; j_gene: TRBJ2-7; CDR3aa: CASSFRTGLRYEQYF; CDR3nt: TGTGCCAGCAGTTTCCGGACAGGTCTCCGCTACGAGCAGTACTTC
v_gene: TRBV6-1; d_gene: -; abundance: -; j_gene: TRBJ1-6; CDR3aa: CASSETDRFHSPLHF; CDR3nt: TGTGCCAGCAGTGAGACGGACAGATTTCATTCACCCCTCCACTTT
v_gene: TRBV27; d_gene: TRBD1; abundance: few; j_gene: TRBJ2-5; CDR3aa: CASSLDRDVRETQYF; CDR3nt: TGTGCCAGCAGTTTAGACAGGGATGTTAGAGAGACCCAGTACTTC
v_gene: TRBV2; d_gene: TRBD1; abundance: -; j_gene: TRBJ1-1; CDR3aa: CASNGLGQRVGNTEAFF; CDR3nt: TGTGCCAGCAACGGGCTGGGACAGAGGGTGGGGAACACTGAAGCTTTCTTT
v_gene: TRBV19; d_gene: -; abundance: -; j_gene: TRBJ1-6; CDR3aa: CASSMQGGNSPLHF; CDR3nt: TGTGCCAGTAGTATGCAGGGAGGGAATTCACCCCTCCACTTT
v_gene: TRBV12-1; d_gene: -; abundance: -; j_gene: TRBJ2-1; CDR3aa: CASSFVPGLGGYHNEQFF; CDR3nt: TGTGCCAGCAGCTTTGTCCCCGGTTTGGGCGGGTACCACAATGAGCAGTTCTTC
v_gene: TRBV2; d_gene: -; abundance: -; j_gene: TRBJ2-2; CDR3aa: CASKRLSNTGELFF; CDR3nt: TGTGCCAGCAAGAGACTCTCGAACACCGGGGAGCTGTTTTTT
v_gene: TRBV27; d_gene: -; abundance: -; j_gene: TRBJ2-4; CDR3aa: CASSDRGSQNIQYF; CDR3nt: TGTGCCAGCAGTGATAGGGGAAGCCAAAACATTCAGTACTTC
v_gene: TRBV5-1; d_gene: -; abundance: -; j_gene: TRBJ1-1; CDR3aa: CASSLTGLNTEAFF; CDR3nt: TGCGCCAGCAGCTTGACAGGATTGAACACTGAAGCTTTCTTT
v_gene: TRBV7-2; d_gene: -; abundance: -; j_gene: TRBJ2-5; CDR3aa: CASSTTIAYKETQYF; CDR3nt: TGTGCCAGCAGCACGACTATAGCTTATAAAGAGACCCAGTACTTC
v_gene: TRBV28; d_gene: -; abundance: few; j_gene: TRBJ2-7; CDR3aa: CASTISTDYEQYF; CDR3nt: TGTGCCAGCACAATCTCGACAGACTACGAGCAGTACTTC
v_gene: TRBV19; d_gene: -; abundance: once; j_gene: TRBJ2-3; CDR3aa: CASSVAHGAGTDTQYF; CDR3nt: TGTGCCAGTAGTGTCGCTCATGGGGCTGGCACAGATACGCAGTATTTT
v_gene: TRBV30; d_gene: TRBD1; abundance: -; j_gene: TRBJ1-3; CDR3aa: CAWSSVGTGLINPIYF; CDR3nt: TGTGCCTGGAGTTCGGTAGGGACAGGGTTGATTAACCCCATATATTTT
v_gene: TRBV7-9; d_gene: TRBD2; abundance: -; j_gene: TRBJ2-5; CDR3aa: CASSLALAGGPTAQYF; CDR3nt: TGTGCCAGCAGCTTAGCCCTAGCGGGAGGCCCAACGGCCCAGTACTTC
v_gene: TRBV19; d_gene: -; abundance: once; j_gene: TRBJ1-1; CDR3aa: CASRAKTIGAEAFF; CDR3nt: TGTGCCAGTAGAGCAAAGACCATCGGGGCTGAAGCTTTCTTT
v_gene: TRBV5-1; d_gene: TRBD1; abundance: -; j_gene: TRBJ1-3; CDR3aa: CASSQTGSGNTIYF; CDR3nt: TGCGCCAGCAGCCAGACAGGGTCTGGAAACACCATATATTTT
v_gene: TRBV29-1; d_gene: -; abundance: -; j_gene: TRBJ1-2; CDR3aa: CSAGRGDYGYTF; CDR3nt: TGCAGCGCGGGGCGGGGGGACTATGGCTACACCTTC
v_gene: TRBV28; d_gene: -; abundance: -; j_gene: TRBJ2-5; CDR3aa: CASSLSAGQETQYF; CDR3nt: TGTGCCAGCAGTTTATCTGCGGGCCAAGAGACCCAGTACTTC
v_gene: TRBV7-2; d_gene: TRBD1; abundance: -; j_gene: TRBJ2-2; CDR3aa: CASSLGTGAGAGELFF; CDR3nt: TGTGCCAGCAGCTTAGGGACAGGGGCAGGGGCCGGGGAGCTGTTTTTT
v_gene: TRBV5-8; d_gene: TRBD1; abundance: few; j_gene: TRBJ1-2; CDR3aa: CASSPWGQGGYGYTF; CDR3nt: TGTGCCAGCAGCCCATGGGGACAGGGCGGCTATGGCTACACCTTC
v_gene: TRBV27; d_gene: TRBD1; abundance: -; j_gene: TRBJ2-1; CDR3aa: CASSLSLGQIANEQFF; CDR3nt: TGTGCCAGCAGTTTGTCACTGGGACAGATCGCCAATGAGCAGTTCTTC
v_gene: TRBV5-4; d_gene: TRBD1; abundance: -; j_gene: TRBJ1-2; CDR3aa: CASSRTGGDYGYTF; CDR3nt: TGTGCCAGCAGTCGGACAGGGGGCGACTATGGCTACACCTTC
v_gene: TRBV10-1; d_gene: TRBD2; abundance: -; j_gene: TRBJ2-2; CDR3aa: CASSRTSGANTGELFF; CDR3nt: TGCGCCAGCAGTAGGACTAGCGGGGCGAACACCGGGGAGCTGTTTTTT
v_gene: TRBV29-1; d_gene: -; abundance: -; j_gene: TRBJ1-5; CDR3aa: CSVGHSNQPQHF; CDR3nt: TGCAGCGTTGGGCATAGCAATCAGCCCCAGCATTTT
v_gene: TRBV9; d_gene: -; abundance: few; j_gene: TRBJ2-7; CDR3aa: CASSVEAGSPYEQYF; CDR3nt: TGTGCCAGCAGCGTAGAGGCGGGGAGCCCCTACGAGCAGTACTTC
v_gene: TRBV28; d_gene: -; abundance: -; j_gene: TRBJ1-6; CDR3aa: CASFPGGKSSPLHF; CDR3nt: TGTGCCAGTTTTCCCGGGGGGAAGAGTTCACCCCTCCACTTT
v_gene: TRBV3-1/TRBV3-2; d_gene: -; abundance: -; j_gene: TRBJ2-5; CDR3aa: CASSPRGIQETQYF; CDR3nt: TGTGCCAGCAGCCCCAGGGGAATCCAAGAGACCCAGTACTTC
v_gene: TRBV28; d_gene: TRBD2; abundance: once; j_gene: TRBJ2-7; CDR3aa: CASRPTSGGSYEQYF; CDR3nt: TGTGCCAGCAGGCCGACTAGCGGGGGGTCCTACGAGCAGTACTTC
v_gene: TRBV6-4; d_gene: TRBD2; abundance: once; j_gene: TRBJ2-1; CDR3aa: CASSPTSGRAWGYNEQFF; CDR3nt: TGTGCCAGCAGTCCGACTAGCGGGAGGGCCTGGGGTTACAATGAGCAGTTCTTC
v_gene: TRBV19; d_gene: TRBD1; abundance: -; j_gene: TRBJ1-5; CDR3aa: CASSSQRLGQGHQPQHF; CDR3nt: TGTGCCAGTAGTAGCCAAAGATTGGGACAGGGACATCAGCCCCAGCATTTT